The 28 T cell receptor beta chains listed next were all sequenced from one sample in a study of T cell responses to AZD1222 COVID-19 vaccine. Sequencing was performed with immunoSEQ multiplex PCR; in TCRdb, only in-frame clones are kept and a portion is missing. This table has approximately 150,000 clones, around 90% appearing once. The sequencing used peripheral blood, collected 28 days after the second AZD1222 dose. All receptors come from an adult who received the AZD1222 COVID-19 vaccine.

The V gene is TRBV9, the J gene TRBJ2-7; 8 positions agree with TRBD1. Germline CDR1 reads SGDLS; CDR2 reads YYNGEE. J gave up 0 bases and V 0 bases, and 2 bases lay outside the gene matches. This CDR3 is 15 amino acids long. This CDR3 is CASSVGTGSSYEQYF. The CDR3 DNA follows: TGTGCCAGCAGCGTAGGGACAGGGAGCTCCTACGAGCAGTACTTC.

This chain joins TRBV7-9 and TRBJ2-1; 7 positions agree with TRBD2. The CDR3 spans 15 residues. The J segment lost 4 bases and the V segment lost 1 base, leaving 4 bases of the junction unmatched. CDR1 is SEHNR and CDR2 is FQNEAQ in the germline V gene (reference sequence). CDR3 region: CASSLGAGSYNEQFF. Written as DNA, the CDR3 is TGTGCCAGCAGCTTAGGAGCGGGATCGTACAATGAGCAGTTCTTC.

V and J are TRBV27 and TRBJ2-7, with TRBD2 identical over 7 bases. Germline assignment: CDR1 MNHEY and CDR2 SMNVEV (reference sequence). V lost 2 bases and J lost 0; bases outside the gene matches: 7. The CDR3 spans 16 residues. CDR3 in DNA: TGTGCCAGCAGTTTAGGGGGGGTCCCGACCTCCTACGAGCAGTACTTC. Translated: CASSLGGVPTSYEQYF.

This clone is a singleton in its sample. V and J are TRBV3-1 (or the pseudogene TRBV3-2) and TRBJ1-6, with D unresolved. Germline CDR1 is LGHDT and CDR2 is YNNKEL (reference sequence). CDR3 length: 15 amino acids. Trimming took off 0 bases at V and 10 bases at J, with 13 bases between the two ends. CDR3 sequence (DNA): TGTGCCAGCAGCCAAGATCGGGGTAAAGGATCACCCCTCCACTTT. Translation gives CASSQDRGKGSPLHF.

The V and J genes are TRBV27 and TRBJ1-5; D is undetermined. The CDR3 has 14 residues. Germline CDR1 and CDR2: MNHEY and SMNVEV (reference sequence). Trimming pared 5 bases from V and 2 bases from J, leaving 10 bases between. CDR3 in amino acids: CASSRNQRNQPQHF. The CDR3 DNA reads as TGTGCCAGCAGTCGTAACCAGCGCAATCAGCCCCAGCATTTT.

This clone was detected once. The CDR3 coding sequence is TGTGCCAGCAGCTCAGTAATGGATTCTGTGGACAGCTCTGGAAACACCATATATTTT. This encodes CASSSVMDSVDSSGNTIYF. The chain employs TRBV7-9 and TRBJ1-3, with D tentatively TRBD1 (6 bases). The CDR3 spans 19 residues. Germline assignment: CDR1 SEHNR and CDR2 FQNEAQ (reference sequence). V was cut by 4 bases and J by 0 bases, with 22 bases left in between. The complete variable domain, with remaining parts taken from reference TRBV7-9 and TRBJ1-3, reads DTGVSQNPRHKITKRGQNVTFRCDPISEHNRLYWYRQTLGQGPEFLTYFQNEAQLEKSRLLSDRFSAERPKGSFSTLEIQRTEQGDSAMYLCASSSVMDSVDSSGNTIYFGEGSWLTVV.

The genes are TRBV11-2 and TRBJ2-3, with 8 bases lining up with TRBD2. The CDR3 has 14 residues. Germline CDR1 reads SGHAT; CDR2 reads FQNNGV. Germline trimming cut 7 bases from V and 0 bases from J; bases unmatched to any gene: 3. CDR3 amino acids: CASKLAGSTDTQYF. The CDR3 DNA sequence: TGTGCCAGCAAGTTAGCGGGGAGCACAGATACGCAGTATTTT. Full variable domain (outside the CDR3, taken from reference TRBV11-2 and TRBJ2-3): EAGVAQSPRYKIIEKRQSVAFWCNPISGHATLYWYQQILGQGPKLLIQFQNNGVVDDSQLPKDRFSAERLKGVDSTLKIQPAKLEDSAVYLCASKLAGSTDTQYFGPGTRLTVL.

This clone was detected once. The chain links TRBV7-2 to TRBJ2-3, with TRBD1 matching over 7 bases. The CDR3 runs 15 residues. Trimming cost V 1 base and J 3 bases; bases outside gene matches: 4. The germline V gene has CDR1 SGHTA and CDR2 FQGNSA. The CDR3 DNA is TGTGCCAGCAGCTTAGGGTCAGGGGGTACAGATACGCAGTATTTT. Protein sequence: CASSLGSGGTDTQYF.

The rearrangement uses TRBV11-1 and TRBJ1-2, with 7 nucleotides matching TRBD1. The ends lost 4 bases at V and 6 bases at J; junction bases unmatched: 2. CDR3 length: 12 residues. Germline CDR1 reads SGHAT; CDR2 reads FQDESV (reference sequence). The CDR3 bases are TGTGCCAGCAGCTCGACAGGGAATGGCTACACCTTC. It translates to CASSSTGNGYTF.

The CDR3 spells CATSRDGKPSKNIQYF. The CDR3 bases are TGTGCCACCAGCAGAGATGGAAAACCATCCAAAAACATTCAGTACTTC. The chain carries TRBV15 and TRBJ2-4; D is ambiguous. Trimming left V 0 bases short and J 2 bases short, with 11 bases between. The CDR3 is 16 amino acids. Germline loops: CDR1 LNHNV, CDR2 YYDKDF (reference sequence).

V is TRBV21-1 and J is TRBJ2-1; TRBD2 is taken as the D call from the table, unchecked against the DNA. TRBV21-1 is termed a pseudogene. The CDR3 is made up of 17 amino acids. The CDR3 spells CASSNSSPLAGGNEQFF. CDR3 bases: TGTGCCAGCAGCAATTCGTCGCCTCTAGCGGGAGGGAATGAGCAGTTCTTC.

CDR3 sequence reads: CASSIGADFNQPQHF. DNA for the CDR3: TGTGCCAGTAGTATAGGAGCGGACTTCAATCAGCCCCAGCATTTT. This sequence joins TRBV19 and TRBJ1-5; D ambiguous. The CDR3 has 15 residues. Germline V lookup: CDR1 LNHDA, CDR2 SQIVND (reference sequence). V lost 1 base, J lost 3 bases, and 10 bases lay in between. Filled out from reference TRBV19 and TRBJ1-5, the complete variable domain reads DGGITQSPKYLFRKEGQNVTLSCEQNLNHDAMYWYRQDPGQGLRLIYYSQIVNDFQKGDIAEGYSVSREKKESFPLTVTSAQKNPTAFYLCASSIGADFNQPQHFGDGTRLSIL.

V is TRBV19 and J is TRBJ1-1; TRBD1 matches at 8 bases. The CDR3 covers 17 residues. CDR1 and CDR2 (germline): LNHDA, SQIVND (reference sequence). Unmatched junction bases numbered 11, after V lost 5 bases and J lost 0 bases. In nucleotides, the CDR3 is TGTGCCAGTAGTTTTGCAGACAGGGGAGGACTGAACACTGAAGCTTTCTTT. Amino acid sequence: CASSFADRGGLNTEAFF.

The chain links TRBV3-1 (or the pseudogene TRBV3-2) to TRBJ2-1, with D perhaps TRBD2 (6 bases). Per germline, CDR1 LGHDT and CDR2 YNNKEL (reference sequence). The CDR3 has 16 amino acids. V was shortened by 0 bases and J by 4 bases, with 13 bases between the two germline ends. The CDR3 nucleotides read TGTGCCAGCAGCCAAGATGGCAGCGGGCGTTACAATGAGCAGTTCTTC. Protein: CASSQDGSGRYNEQFF.

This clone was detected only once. CDR3 in DNA: TGTGCCAGCAGTCCGGGACGTCGGCTCTCTGGAAACACCATATATTTT. This gives the protein CASSPGRRLSGNTIYF. The rearrangement links TRBV7-2 to TRBJ1-3, with a possible D match to TRBD1 (5 bases). V lost 6 bases, J lost 0 bases, and 15 bases lay in between. This CDR3 has 16 amino acids. The V gene's germline CDR1 is SGHTA and CDR2 FQGNSA.

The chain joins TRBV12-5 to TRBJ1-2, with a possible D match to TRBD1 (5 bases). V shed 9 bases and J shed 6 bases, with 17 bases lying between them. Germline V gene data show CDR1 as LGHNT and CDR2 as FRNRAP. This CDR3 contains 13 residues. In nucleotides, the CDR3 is TGTGCTAGCTCAAGGGACTTCTTCCATGGCTACACCTTC. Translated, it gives CASSRDFFHGYTF. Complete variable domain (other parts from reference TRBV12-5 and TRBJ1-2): DARVTQTPRHKVTEMGQEVTMRCQPILGHNTVFWYRQTMMQGLELLAYFRNRAPLDDSGMPKDRFSAEMPDATLATLKIQPSEPRDSAVYFCASSRDFFHGYTFGSGTRLTVV.

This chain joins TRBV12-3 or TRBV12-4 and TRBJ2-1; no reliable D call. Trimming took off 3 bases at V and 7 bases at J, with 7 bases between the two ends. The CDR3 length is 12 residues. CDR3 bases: TGTGCCAGCAGTTTCCACGGGAATGAGCAGTTCTTC. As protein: CASSFHGNEQFF.

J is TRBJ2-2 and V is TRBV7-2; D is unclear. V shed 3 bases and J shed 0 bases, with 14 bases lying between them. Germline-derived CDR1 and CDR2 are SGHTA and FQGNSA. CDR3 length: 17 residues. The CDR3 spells CASSFPRIQANTGELFF. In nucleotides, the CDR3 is TGTGCCAGCAGCTTTCCTCGGATTCAGGCGAACACCGGGGAGCTGTTTTTT.

The CDR3 loop reads CATSREQQGSGNTIYF. For the CDR3, the DNA is TGTGCCACCAGCAGAGAACAACAGGGTTCTGGAAACACCATATATTTT. This chain connects TRBV15 to TRBJ1-3; tentative D call: TRBD1 (6 bases). CDR1 is LNHNV, CDR2 YYDKDF, per germline (reference sequence). The CDR3 sequence is 16 residues long. V was trimmed by 0 bases and J by 1 base, leaving 10 bases between them.

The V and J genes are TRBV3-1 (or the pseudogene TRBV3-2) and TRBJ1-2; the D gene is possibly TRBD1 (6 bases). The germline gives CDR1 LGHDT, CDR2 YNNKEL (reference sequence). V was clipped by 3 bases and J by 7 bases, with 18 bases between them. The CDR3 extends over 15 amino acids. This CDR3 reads CASSHRSGERSGYTF. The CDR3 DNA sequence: TGTGCCAGCAGCCATCGATCAGGGGAAAGGAGTGGCTACACCTTC.

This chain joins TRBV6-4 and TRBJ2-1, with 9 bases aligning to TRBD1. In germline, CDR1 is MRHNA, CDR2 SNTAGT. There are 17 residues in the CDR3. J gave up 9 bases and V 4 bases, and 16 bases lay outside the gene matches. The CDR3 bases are TGTGCCAGCAGTGCACAAGCCGGGACAGGGTTTCATAGTGAGCAGTTCTTC. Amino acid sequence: CASSAQAGTGFHSEQFF.

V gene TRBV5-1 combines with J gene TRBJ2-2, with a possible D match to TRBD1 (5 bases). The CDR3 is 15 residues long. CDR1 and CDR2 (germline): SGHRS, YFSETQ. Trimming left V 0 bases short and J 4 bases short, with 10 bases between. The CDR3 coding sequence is TGCGCCAGCAGCTTGGGACAGTCGGGCACCGGGGAGCTGTTTTTT. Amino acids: CASSLGQSGTGELFF.

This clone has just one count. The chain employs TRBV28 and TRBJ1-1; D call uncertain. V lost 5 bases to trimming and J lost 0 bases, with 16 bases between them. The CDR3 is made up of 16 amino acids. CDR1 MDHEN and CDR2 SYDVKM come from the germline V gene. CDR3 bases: TGTGCCAGCAGTACCCCTTGGGAGAAGATGAACACTGAAGCTTTCTTT. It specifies CASSTPWEKMNTEAFF.

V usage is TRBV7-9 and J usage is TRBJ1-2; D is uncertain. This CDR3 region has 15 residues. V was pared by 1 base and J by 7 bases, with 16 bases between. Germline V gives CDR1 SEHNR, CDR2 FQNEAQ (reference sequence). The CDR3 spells CASSLGSGLSGGYTF. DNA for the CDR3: TGTGCCAGCAGCTTAGGTTCAGGTTTGTCAGGTGGCTACACCTTC.

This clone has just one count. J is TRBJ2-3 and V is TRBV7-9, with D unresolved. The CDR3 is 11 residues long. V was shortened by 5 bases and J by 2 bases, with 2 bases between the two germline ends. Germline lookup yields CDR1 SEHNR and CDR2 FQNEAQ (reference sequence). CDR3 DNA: TGTGCCAGCAGCGCCACAGATACGCAGTATTTT. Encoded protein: CASSATDTQYF.

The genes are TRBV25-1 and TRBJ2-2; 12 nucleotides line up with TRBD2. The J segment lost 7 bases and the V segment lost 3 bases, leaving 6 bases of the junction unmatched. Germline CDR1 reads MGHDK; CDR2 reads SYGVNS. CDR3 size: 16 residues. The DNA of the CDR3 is TGTGCCAGCAGTGATTTGACTAGCGGGAGCGGCGGGGAGCTGTTTTTT. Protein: CASSDLTSGSGGELFF.

Written as DNA, the CDR3 is TGTGCCATCAGTGAGCAGCCGAACACCGGGGAGCTGTTTTTT. Protein sequence: CAISEQPNTGELFF. The rearrangement uses TRBV10-3 and TRBJ2-2; D remains unclear. CDR1 and CDR2 (germline): ENHRY, SYGVKD. With 2 bases removed from V and 0 bases from J, the gap between germline ends came to 4 bases. This CDR3 is built from 14 residues.

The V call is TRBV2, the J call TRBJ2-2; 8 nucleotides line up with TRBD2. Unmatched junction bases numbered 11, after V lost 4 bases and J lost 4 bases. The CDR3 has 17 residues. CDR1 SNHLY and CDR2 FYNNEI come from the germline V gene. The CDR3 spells CASSAFKGGRFTGELFF. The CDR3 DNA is TGTGCCAGCAGTGCCTTTAAAGGCGGGAGGTTCACCGGGGAGCTGTTTTTT.